These 15 T cell receptor beta chains share one sample of origin, sequenced in a study of early T cells in non-severe SARS-CoV-2 infection. TCRdb passed the 5' RACE reads through MiXCR, listing each CDR3 protein once. The sample holds some 48,000 distinct CDR3 sequences, roughly 13% seen once. The specimen sequenced was whole blood. The receptors were sampled from an adult who was a healthcare worker with PCR-confirmed SARS-CoV-2 infection or an uninfected control (not recorded which).

The gene calls are TRBV9 and TRBJ1-2, with 8 bases matching TRBD1. From germline, CDR1 is SGDLS and CDR2 YYNGEE. Trimming cost V 0 bases and J 5 bases; bases outside gene matches: 6. The CDR3 sequence is 15 residues long. The CDR3 protein is CASSVGGTGVYGYTF. The CDR3 region has the DNA TGTGCCAGCAGCGTAGGGGGGACAGGCGTGTATGGCTACACCTTC.

This clonotype was recorded at least ten times. The chain has TRBV5-4 and TRBJ2-1, with 10 bases lining up with TRBD2. Germline V gives CDR1 SGHNT, CDR2 YYREEE (reference sequence). CDR3 length equals 15 residues. V was clipped by 2 bases and J by 2 bases; unmatched bases: 1. CDR3 loop: CASSFSGGPYNEQFF. Written as DNA, the CDR3 is TGTGCCAGCAGCTTTAGCGGGGGGCCCTACAATGAGCAGTTCTTC.

This clonotype has more than one count but fewer than ten. This chain links TRBV28 with TRBJ2-2; D not resolved. The CDR3 totals 12 residues. The germline CDR1 and CDR2 sequences are MDHEN and SYDVKM. V was trimmed by 11 bases and J by 1 base, leaving 8 bases between them. The CDR3 sequence: CASRRNTGELFF. The CDR3 DNA sequence: TGTGCCTCACGTAGGAACACCGGGGAGCTGTTTTTT.

This clonotype was observed at least ten times. The chain is built from TRBV2 and TRBJ2-5; D is undetermined. V was shortened by 6 bases and J by 2 bases, with 13 bases between the two germline ends. The CDR3 has 14 amino acids. Germline loops: CDR1 SNHLY, CDR2 FYNNEI. The CDR3 protein is CASRGTVGQETQYF. CDR3 coding DNA: TGTGCCAGCAGGGGCACGGTAGGACAAGAGACCCAGTACTTC. The variable domain in full, completed from reference TRBV2 and TRBJ2-5, reads EPEVTQTPSHQVTQMGQEVILRCVPISNHLYFYWYRQILGQKVEFLVSFYNNEISEKSEIFDDQFSVERPDGSNFTLKIRSTKLEDSAMYFCASRGTVGQETQYFGPGTRLLVL.

This clonotype was detected only a few times. The V and J genes are TRBV5-5 and TRBJ2-7; D possibly corresponds to TRBD2 (6 bases). V lost 3 bases and J lost 12, with 22 bases in between. The germline CDR1 and CDR2 sequences are SGHKS and YYEKEE (reference sequence). This CDR3 region has 14 residues. The CDR3 protein is CASSSEPGLLRGYF. The DNA for the CDR3 is TGTGCCAGCAGCTCAGAGCCGGGACTCCTGAGGGGGTACTTC.

There are a few counts of this clonotype. The V call is TRBV20-1, the J call TRBJ1-2, with D unresolved. V was clipped by 4 bases and J by 4 bases, with 16 bases between them. CDR1 is DFQATT, CDR2 SNEGSKA, per germline (reference sequence). The CDR3 runs 14 residues. The CDR3 loop is CSATIKGGSYGYTF. The CDR3 DNA reads TGCAGTGCTACCATAAAGGGAGGCAGCTATGGCTACACCTTC.

Ten or more counts support this clonotype. V usage is TRBV4-1 and J usage is TRBJ2-1; TRBD2 might be the D (6 bases). With 2 bases removed from V and 1 base from J, the gap between germline ends came to 24 bases. CDR3 size: 20 residues. CDR1 and CDR2 (germline): MGHRA, YSYEKL. In DNA, the CDR3 is TGCGCCAGCAGCCAAAAACCCAACTCTAGGAGCGGGTCGTCCTACAATGAGCAGTTCTTC. This gives the protein CASSQKPNSRSGSSYNEQFF.

This clonotype was seen only a few times. The chain employs TRBV20-1 and TRBJ1-6; the D is unclear. In germline, CDR1 is DFQATT, CDR2 SNEGSKA (reference sequence). Deletions cut 3 bases from V and 7 bases from J, with 13 bases between. The CDR3 is 14 residues long. The CDR3 sequence is CSASRAANNSPLHF. The CDR3 DNA follows: TGCAGTGCTAGTCGGGCAGCCAACAATTCACCCCTCCACTTT.

A few counts support this clonotype. The V gene is TRBV2, the J gene TRBJ1-5, with 7 positions matching TRBD1. This CDR3 is built from 15 residues. The V segment lost 6 bases and the J segment 4 bases; nucleotides outside the gene matches: 9. Germline CDR1 SNHLY, CDR2 FYNNEI. CDR3 sequence reads: CASSPQGLGNQPQHF. The CDR3 nucleotides read TGTGCCAGCAGCCCACAGGGGTTGGGGAATCAGCCCCAGCATTTT.

This clonotype has ten or more counts. The chain has TRBV29-1 and TRBJ1-1; D not resolved. Germline assignment: CDR1 SQVTM and CDR2 ANQGSEA. Trimming pared 4 bases from V and 6 bases from J, leaving 6 bases between. CDR3 length equals 10 residues. As DNA, the CDR3 is TGCAGCGTTGCTTTGGCTGAAGCTTTCTTT. This gives the protein CSVALAEAFF. Full variable domain (outside the CDR3, taken from reference TRBV29-1 and TRBJ1-1): SAVISQKPSRDICQRGTSLTIQCQVDSQVTMMFWYRQQPGQSLTLIATANQGSEATYESGFVIDKFPISRPNLTFSTLTVSNMSPEDSSIYLCSVALAEAFFGQGTRLTVV.

This clonotype has ten or more counts. The chain joins TRBV9 to TRBJ1-1; D gene uncertain. The CDR3 is made up of 13 amino acids. The ends were cut back, 0 bases at V and 0 bases at J, with 3 bases in the middle. CDR1 SGDLS and CDR2 YYNGEE come from the germline V gene. DNA for the CDR3: TGTGCCAGCAGCGTAGCCATGAACACTGAAGCTTTCTTT. As protein: CASSVAMNTEAFF.

Comment on this clonotype: One end of the junction is discordant with germline, which a read error may explain. The chain recombines TRBV7-9 with TRBJ1-6; no firm D call. This CDR3 is built from 15 residues. Per germline, CDR1 SEHNR and CDR2 FQNEAQ (reference sequence). CDR3 region: CASSTLAGSDSPLHF. The CDR3 nucleotides are TGTGCCAGCAGCACATTGGCGGGATCGGATTCACCCCTCCATTTT. The full variable domain, rest sourced from reference TRBV7-9 and TRBJ1-6, is DTGVSQNPRHKITKRGQNVTFRCDPISEHNRLYWYRQTLGQGPEFLTYFQNEAQLEKSRLLSDRFSAERPKGSFSTLEIQRTEQGDSAMYLCASSTLAGSDSPLHFGNGTRLTVT.

The rearrangement links TRBV2 to TRBJ1-2, with unresolved D. Germline V gene lookup returns CDR1 SNHLY and CDR2 FYNNEI. The CDR3 totals 12 residues. V lost 4 bases and J 9 bases, leaving 12 bases between the germline ends. The CDR3, as DNA: TGTGCCAGCAGTGCGGGAGAGATCTGCTACACCTTC. This gives the protein CASSAGEICYTF.

This clonotype was recorded a few times. The J gene is TRBJ2-3, the V gene TRBV13, with 8 positions matching TRBD2. The germline CDR1 and CDR2 sequences are PRHDT and FYEKMQ (reference sequence). The V and J ends lost 3 bases and 4 bases, in that order; junction bases with no gene match: 6. This CDR3 comprises 15 residues. The DNA for the CDR3 is TGTGCCAGCAGCTTGGGACTAGAAATCGCAGATACGCAGTATTTT. It codes for CASSLGLEIADTQYF.

CDR3 amino acids: CSARGPGLAGTDTQYF. CDR3 nucleotide sequence: TGCAGTGCTAGAGGCCCGGGACTAGCGGGCACAGATACGCAGTATTTT. The V call is TRBV20-1, the J call TRBJ2-3; 11 bases line up with TRBD2. Germline CDR1 DFQATT, CDR2 SNEGSKA (reference sequence). The CDR3 loop spans 16 amino acids. The trim removed 1 base at V and 1 base at J, leaving 4 bases unmatched.